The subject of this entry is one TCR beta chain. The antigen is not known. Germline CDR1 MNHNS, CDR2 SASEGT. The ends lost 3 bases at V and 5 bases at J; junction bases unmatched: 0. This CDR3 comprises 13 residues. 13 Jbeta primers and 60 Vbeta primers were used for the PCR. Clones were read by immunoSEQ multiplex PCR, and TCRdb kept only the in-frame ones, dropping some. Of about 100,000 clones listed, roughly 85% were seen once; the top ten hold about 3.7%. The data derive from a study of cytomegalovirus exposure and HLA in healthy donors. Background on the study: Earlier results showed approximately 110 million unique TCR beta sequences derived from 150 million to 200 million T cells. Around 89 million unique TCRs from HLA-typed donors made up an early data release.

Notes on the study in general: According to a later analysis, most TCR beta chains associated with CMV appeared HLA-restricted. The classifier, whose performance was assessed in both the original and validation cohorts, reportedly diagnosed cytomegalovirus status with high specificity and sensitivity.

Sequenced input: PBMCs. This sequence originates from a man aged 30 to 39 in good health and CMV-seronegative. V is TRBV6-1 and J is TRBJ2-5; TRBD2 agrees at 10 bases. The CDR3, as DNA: TGTGCCAGCAGTGAGGGACTAGCGGAGACCCAGTACTTC. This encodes CASSEGLAETQYF.